The present T cell receptor beta chain was sequenced within a study of blood T cell repertoires in COVID-19. In the study overall: There were acute and convalescent COVID-19 samples, and they came from the United States, Italy and Spain. Sources were T cells, B-cell-depleted T cells, or PBMCs; the material itself was cDNA or gDNA.

Deletions cut 3 bases from V and 5 bases from J, with 10 bases between. The CDR3 extends over 13 amino acids. From germline, CDR1 is SNHLY and CDR2 FYNNEI. Authors' data handling: Nucleated cell number was recorded as an estimate derived from reference gene primer amplification. Sequenced by immunoSEQ multiplex PCR; TCRdb stores in-frame clones only, minus some. That table gives V, J and clone size, and the DNA gave D and trimming. Here the sample spans 30,000 to 40,000 clones, around 86% being singletons. Sequencing was performed on peripheral blood. The clonotype originates from a human donor in a cohort sampled during active COVID-19. The J gene is TRBJ1-2, the V gene TRBV2, with D maybe TRBD1 (6 bases). CDR3 sequence: CASSEGRGYGYTF. Written as DNA, the CDR3 is TGTGCCAGCAGTGAGGGCAGGGGTTATGGCTACACCTTC.